Shown below are 5 T cell receptor beta chains from a single sample sequenced in a study of cytomegalovirus exposure and HLA in healthy donors. The PCR used 60 Vbeta and 13 Jbeta primers. The repertoire was sequenced with immunoSEQ multiplex PCR; TCRdb's copy has only in-frame clones and lacks some. The sample lists around 150,000 clones; approximately 79% were seen once. The material sequenced was PBMCs. The receptors derive from a man aged 50 to 60 in good health and CMV-seropositive.

The V gene is TRBV10-3, the J gene TRBJ1-1, with D possibly being TRBD1 (6 bases). Germline V gene sequence: CDR1 ENHRY, CDR2 SYGVKD. V lost 5 bases, J lost 2 bases, and 12 bases lay in between. There are 14 residues in the CDR3. The CDR3 region is CAISSDRSNTEAFF. In DNA form, the CDR3 reads TGTGCCATCAGTTCTGACAGGAGTAACACTGAAGCTTTCTTT.

This chain joins TRBV28 and TRBJ1-5, with 8 bases matching TRBD1. Unmatched junction bases numbered 9, after V lost 6 bases and J lost 5 bases. The CDR3 extends over 15 amino acids. CDR1 is MDHEN, CDR2 SYDVKM, per germline. This CDR3 reads CASSTVRGLDQPQHF. CDR3 sequence (DNA): TGTGCCAGCAGCACCGTCAGGGGGCTAGATCAGCCCCAGCATTTT. Full variable domain (missing parts from reference TRBV28 and TRBJ1-5): DVKVTQSSRYLVKRTGEKVFLECVQDMDHENMFWYRQDPGLGLRLIYFSYDVKMKEKGDIPEGYSVSREKKERFSLILESASTNQTSMYLCASSTVRGLDQPQHFGDGTRLSIL.

The chain employs TRBV11-2 and TRBJ2-7; 10 nucleotides align to TRBD1. The V segment lost 6 bases and the J segment 5 bases; nucleotides outside the gene matches: 7. The CDR3 consists of 14 residues. Germline V lookup: CDR1 SGHAT, CDR2 FQNNGV. The CDR3 sequence: CASRRPGQGHEQYF. The CDR3 region has the DNA TGTGCCAGCAGGCGACCGGGACAGGGGCACGAGCAGTACTTC.

This rearrangement joins TRBV11-2 to TRBJ1-1, with a possible D match to TRBD1 (5 bases). CDR1 and CDR2 (germline): SGHAT, FQNNGV. This CDR3 is 15 amino acids long. Trimming left V 3 bases short and J 2 bases short, with 13 bases between. CDR3 coding DNA: TGTGCCAGCAGCTTGGGGGAGGGAACAAACACTGAAGCTTTCTTT. Its protein is CASSLGEGTNTEAFF.

The chain combines TRBV30 with TRBJ1-1, with D maybe TRBD1 (5 bases). V lost 0 bases and J 0 bases, leaving 14 bases between the germline ends. The germline gives CDR1 GTSNPN, CDR2 SVGIG (reference sequence). The CDR3 spans 16 residues. In nucleotides, the CDR3 is TGTGCCTGGAGTGTCTTGCAGGGAACTATGAACACTGAAGCTTTCTTT. Its protein product is CAWSVLQGTMNTEAFF.